This T cell receptor beta chain was observed in a study of T cell repertoires in cytomegalovirus infection. Study context: The public TCR beta signatures pointed to both CMV infection and matching HLA type. Study outcomes and limitations: Totalled public TCR beta family frequency picked out people who carried CMV plus the relevant HLA. HLA-C-restricted, CMV-specific TCR beta clonotypes were dominant ex vivo.

Unmatched junction bases numbered 14, after V lost 4 bases and J lost 2 bases. The CDR3 sequence is 17 residues long. Germline V gene sequence: CDR1 MNHNY, CDR2 SVGAGI (reference sequence). Notes on this clonotype: The target antigen is unknown.

TCRdb re-called the reads through MiXCR, storing one row per CDR3 protein. The table lists about 250,000 distinct CDR3 sequences, about a sixth of them singletons, with around half in the top ten. The clonotype was recovered from a human donor in good health (CMV status not recorded). Some clones in this sample may be carry-over from other donors' samples. The V and J genes are TRBV6-6 and TRBJ2-7; 7 nucleotides agree with TRBD1. The sequenced material came from CD8+ T cells from PBMCs. The CDR3 nucleotides are TGTGCCAGCAGTTCTATTGAATCGGGACAGAATACCTACGAGCAGTACTTC. Residues: CASSSIESGQNTYEQYF.